The 5 T cell receptor beta chains presented below share a single source sample, sequenced in a study of blood T cell repertoires in COVID-19 (dated by TCRdb to 2020 to 2021). The library was prepared using the immunoSEQ multiplex PCR assay. TCRdb re-hosts the immuneACCESS table, in-frame sequences only. Its copies lack some clones; in the studies checked, an unresolved V gene accounts for under half of them, and the cause for the rest is not known. Within this sample are more than 100,000 clones, with more than 75% of them counted one time only. The ten largest clones take up roughly 2.5% of the sample. The sequencing sample was made of peripheral blood. The receptor set was obtained from a man aged 45-65 years with active COVID-19.

The J gene is TRBJ1-2, the V gene TRBV6-5; weak D call: TRBD1 (5 bases). The CDR3 loop spans 12 amino acids. Germline values: CDR1 MNHEY, CDR2 SVGAGI. V was pared by 6 bases and J by 2 bases, with 7 bases between. The CDR3 protein is CASRDKNYGYTF. The CDR3 coding sequence is TGTGCCAGCAGGGACAAAAACTATGGCTACACCTTC.

This clone was seen a handful of times. The rearrangement links TRBV5-1 to TRBJ2-7; possible D gene TRBD1, 5 bases. The germline gives CDR1 SGHRS, CDR2 YFSETQ. Trimming took 5 bases from V and 5 from J, leaving 17 bases between them. The CDR3 covers 14 residues. CDR3 nucleotides: TGCGCCAGCAGGTCGGCGCCAGGGCCCCACGAGCAGTACTTC. It encodes CASRSAPGPHEQYF. The full variable domain, in which reference TRBV5-1 and TRBJ2-7 provide the parts outside the CDR3, is KAGVTQTPRYLIKTRGQQVTLSCSPISGHRSVSWYQQTPGQGLQFLFEYFSETQRNKGNFPGRFSGRQFSNSRSEMNVSTLELGDSALYLCASRSAPGPHEQYFGPGTRLTVT.

The chain links TRBV11-1 to TRBJ2-4, with D hard to call. The CDR3 is 14 amino acids. Trimming removed 0 bases at V and 4 bases at J, with 7 bases between. Germline-derived CDR1 and CDR2 are SGHAT and FQDESV (reference sequence). In DNA form, the CDR3 reads TGTGCCAGCAGCTTAGCGGGCAGAAAAAACATTCAGTACTTC. Translating gives CASSLAGRKNIQYF.

The chain carries TRBV14 and TRBJ1-6, with D possibly TRBD1 on 6 matching bases. Trimming stripped 4 bases from V and 7 bases from J, with 11 bases between. The CDR3 runs 14 residues. Germline-derived CDR1 and CDR2 are SGHDN and FVKESK. The CDR3 bases are TGTGCCAGCAGCCCAGGGGTTAGGAATTCACCCCTCCACTTT. This translates into CASSPGVRNSPLHF.

This clone was detected once. J is TRBJ2-1 and V is TRBV5-6; weak D call: TRBD1 (6 bases). Trimming shortened V by 1 base and J by 9 bases, and 17 bases separated the two germline ends. Germline CDR1 and CDR2: SGHDT and YYEEEE. CDR3 size: 15 residues. CDR3 sequence reads: CASSLMQGLMGEQFF. The CDR3 DNA reads as TGTGCCAGCAGCTTGATGCAGGGGCTGATGGGTGAGCAGTTCTTC.